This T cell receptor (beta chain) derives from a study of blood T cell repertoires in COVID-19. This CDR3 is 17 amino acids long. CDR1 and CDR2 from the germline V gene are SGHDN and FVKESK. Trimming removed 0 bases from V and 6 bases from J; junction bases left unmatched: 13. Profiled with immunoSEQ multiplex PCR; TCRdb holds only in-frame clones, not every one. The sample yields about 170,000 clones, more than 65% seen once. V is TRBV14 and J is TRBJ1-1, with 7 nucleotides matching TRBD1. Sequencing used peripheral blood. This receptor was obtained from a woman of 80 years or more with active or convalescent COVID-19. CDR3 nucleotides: TGTGCCAGCAGCCAAGAGAAGATGAGGGGGCAGGCGTCTGAAGCTTTCTTT. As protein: CASSQEKMRGQASEAFF.